This T cell receptor (beta chain) was retrieved from a study of T cells after posttransplantation cyclophosphamide. Study-level findings and limits: Skin or GI-infiltrating T cells shared few TRB sequences with blood.

Germline CDR1 reads SGDLS; CDR2 reads YYNGEE. The CDR3 is 15 residues long. Trimming stripped 3 bases from V and 5 bases from J, with 15 bases between. Details on this clone: The antigen is not known.

The method was immunoSEQ multiplex PCR; TCRdb's version includes in-frame clones alone and lacks a portion of them. The sample records 45,000 to 65,000 clones, 94% being singletons. The genes are TRBV9 and TRBJ2-1; D might be TRBD1 (5 bases). This clonotype was obtained from a woman younger than 45 in good health and a related stem cell transplant donor. The specimen sequenced was PBMCs. For the CDR3, the DNA is TGTGCCAGCAGCGGAGACAGCCAAGTTAACAATGAGCAGTTCTTC. Protein: CASSGDSQVNNEQFF.